Sequencing of this T cell receptor beta chain was carried out in a study of T cell responses to AZD1222 COVID-19 vaccine (dated by TCRdb to about 2021). In terms of the full investigation: AZD1222 recipients with second doses at about 4 weeks or about 12 weeks were pooled, because spike-specific TCR depth and breadth did not differ between schedules. A total of approximately 250 trial participants underwent TCR sequencing, of whom roughly 210 had received two doses of AZD1222 and 26 had received two doses of the MenACWY control vaccine. Enrollment into the trials was organized by age into subgroups of 18-55, 56-69 and 70-plus years, and those subgroups contained about 150, 27 and 61 TCR-sequenced participants, respectively. What the study reported, not specific to this receptor: A significant rise in spike-specific TCR breadth and depth was observed after two AZD1222 doses relative to day 0 and relative to MenACWY recipients. Conclusions about previously exposed vaccinees are limited, since just six AZD1222 recipients were seropositive for SARS-CoV-2 at baseline. Participants were mostly white British, with more females than males. The authors suggested clonal diversity may have been underestimated. In the small 56-69-year group, the increase in depth fell short of significance, most likely because of low power. Because no day 14 peak-response samples were available, repertoires were characterized only after the peak T cell response. Epitopes outside the regions mutated in the B.1.351 and B.1.1.7 variants were reportedly recognized by nearly half of the unique spike-specific TCRs. The whole spike protein was spanned by vaccine-associated CD4 TCRs, and dominant responses were seen in regions 160-218 and 743-854.

The label giving this sample's time point can be read as: baseline before first vaccination. Vaccinee samples were obtained from the UK trials COV001 and COV002, which included a single-blind randomized controlled phase 2/3 trial of AZD1222 (ChAdOx1 nCoV-19) in healthy adults. For TCRbeta chain sequencing, PBMC samples from trial participants were taken at day 0 and at day 28 after the second dose. Points on this clone: This clone's antigen is unknown. No much larger clonotype is one base removed from it; base qualities were not supplied.

The CDR3 regions of human TCRbeta chains were analyzed by immunosequencing. The published analysis was carried out like this. Repertoire TCRs were checked for matches against a reference library of SARS-CoV-2-specific TCRs that had been generated using the MIRA antigen-specificity platform. Breadth was defined as the fraction of unique TCRs that were SARS-CoV-2-associated, and depth was defined as the fraction of total T cells that were SARS-CoV-2-associated. Using the MIRA data, every spike-specific TCR was mapped to the spike region that the TCR reacted to and assigned to either a CD4 or a CD8 class. Log10-transformed breadth and depth values were compared by one-way ANOVA with Sidak's multiple comparisons tests. Entries here come from immuneACCESS through TCRdb and include only in-frame sequences with V and J called. Some clones fail to appear in such tables; in the studies checked, an unresolved V gene covers under half of the shortfall, and the cause of the remainder is unknown. V, J and clone size were drawn from that table, and D and trimming were deduced from the DNA. For this sample the table gives about 53,000 clones, of which approximately 88% were detected only once. 25% to 30% of the sample rests with the top ten.

Clipping removes 3 bases from V and 0 bases from J, with 4 as the unmatched junction base count. Including the terminal cysteine and phenylalanine, the CDR3 comprises 16 residues. The retained sequence is limited to the CDR3, 48 bases, with the frame set at the first base. The CDR1 and CDR2 encoded by the germline V gene (reference sequence) are SGHAT and FQDESV. The receptor's source is an adult in good health. The chain joins TRBV11-1 to TRBJ2-2; 7 nucleotides in the junction match TRBD2. Sequenced here: peripheral blood, sampled on day 0 of AZD1222 vaccination. The CDR3 loop reads CASSLESGTNTGELFF. In nucleotide form, the sequence is TGTGCCAGCAGCTTGGAGAGCGGGACGAACACCGGGGAGCTGTTTTTT.